This TCR beta chain stems from a study of neoadjuvant anti-PD-1 for oral cavity cancer. For the study at large: Non-progressing patients received a fourth nivolumab dose near day 43, then surgery on days 50-56.

The sample's time point: after neoadjuvant nivolumab, at surgical resection. Two replicates per tumor sample, mostly from around 4.9 ug of genomic DNA. The table came from immunoSEQ multiplex PCR; TCRdb's copy has only in-frame clones and leaves some out. This sample yields tens of thousands of clones, of which 35% to 45% are seen a single time; roughly 16% belongs to the top ten. The CDR3 covers 13 residues. Germline assignment: CDR1 MNHEY and CDR2 SMNVEV (reference sequence). V lost 8 bases, J lost 3 bases, and 5 bases stayed unmatched. The clonotype comes from a person aged 40-85 years with oral cavity squamous cell carcinoma. The chain combines TRBV27 with TRBJ2-7; 9 bases align to TRBD1. The specimen comprised tumor tissue, sampled after nivolumab (anti-PD-1) treatment. The CDR3 DNA sequence: TGTGCCAGCGGAGGGACAGGGTTCTACGAGCAGTACTTC. The encoded protein is CASGGTGFYEQYF.